Following are 13 T cell receptor beta chains from one sample sequenced in a study of blood T cell repertoires in COVID-19. Clones were read by immunoSEQ multiplex PCR, and TCRdb kept only the in-frame ones, dropping some. This sample carries 110,000 to 150,000 clones, around 84% of them seen once, and the ten largest clones take about 8%. The sequencing sample was made of peripheral blood. These receptors were taken from a woman aged 60-75 years with acute or convalescent COVID-19.

Written as DNA, the CDR3 is TGTGCCAGTAGTACGGACTCAAGGGTAGTCACTGAAGCTTTCTTT. It encodes CASSTDSRVVTEAFF. The gene calls are TRBV19 and TRBJ1-1; D not resolved. The CDR3 has 15 amino acids. CDR1 and CDR2 (germline): LNHDA, SQIVND (reference sequence). V lost 4 bases and J 4 bases, leaving 16 bases between the germline ends.

CDR3 DNA sequence: TGTGCCACCAGTGATAGGGGGCACACTGAAGCTTTCTTT. Residues: CATSDRGHTEAFF. This chain connects TRBV24-1 to TRBJ1-1, with TRBD1 identical over 7 bases. The CDR3 consists of 13 residues. The V segment lost 3 bases and the J segment 3 bases; nucleotides outside the gene matches: 0. Germline V lookup: CDR1 KGHDR, CDR2 SFDVKD.

This chain uses TRBV15 with TRBJ1-3, with 7 bases that match TRBD1. This CDR3 contains 16 residues. The V segment lost 3 bases and the J segment 0 bases; nucleotides outside the gene matches: 5. Per germline, CDR1 LNHNV and CDR2 YYDKDF (reference sequence). For the CDR3, the DNA is TGTGCCACCAGCAGGATCACAGGGGTCTCTGGAAACACCATATATTTT. It yields the protein CATSRITGVSGNTIYF.

This chain uses TRBV5-4 with TRBJ2-3, with 9 nucleotides matching TRBD1. Germline V gene sequence: CDR1 SGHNT, CDR2 YYREEE (reference sequence). There are 15 residues in the CDR3. Trimming took 4 bases from V and 6 from J; bases not matched to a gene: 9. In DNA form, the CDR3 reads TGTGCCAGCAGCCCCGGGACAGGGCTGTGGGATACGCAGTATTTT. Translating it yields CASSPGTGLWDTQYF.

This chain links TRBV6-5 with TRBJ2-3; possible D gene TRBD2, 5 bases. V shed 5 bases and J shed 6 bases, with 15 bases lying between them. From germline, CDR1 is MNHEY and CDR2 SVGAGI. The CDR3 runs to 14 residues. This CDR3 is CASSRTGKADTQYF. DNA of the CDR3: TGTGCCAGCAGTCGGACGGGGAAGGCGGATACGCAGTATTTT.

The chain joins TRBV7-6 to TRBJ1-6, with a weak D call TRBD1 (5 bases). Germline lookup yields CDR1 SGHVS and CDR2 FNYEAQ. The ends were cut back, 1 base at V and 9 bases at J, with 13 bases in the middle. The CDR3 length is 15 residues. The CDR3 nucleotides are TGTGCCAGCAGCTTAGTTTCGCAGGGCGGTTCACCCCTCCACTTT. Its translation is CASSLVSQGGSPLHF. Using reference TRBV7-6 and TRBJ1-6 for the parts outside the CDR3, the full variable domain is GAGVSQSPRYKVTKRGQDVALRCDPISGHVSLYWYRQALGQGPEFLTYFNYEAQQDKSGLPNDRFSAERPEGSISTLTIQRTEQRDSAMYRCASSLVSQGGSPLHFGNGTRLTVT.

The J gene is TRBJ2-3, the V gene TRBV12-5, with TRBD1 identical over 7 bases. CDR3 size: 17 residues. Germline V gene lookup returns CDR1 LGHNT and CDR2 FRNRAP. The V gene end was trimmed by 1 base and the J gene end by 2 bases; junction bases not matched to a gene: 9. The CDR3 reads CASGLGLQGSDTDTQYF. The CDR3 DNA sequence: TGTGCTAGTGGTTTGGGCCTACAGGGGTCAGACACAGATACGCAGTATTTT. The whole variable domain, filled in from reference TRBV12-5 and TRBJ2-3, reads DARVTQTPRHKVTEMGQEVTMRCQPILGHNTVFWYRQTMMQGLELLAYFRNRAPLDDSGMPKDRFSAEMPDATLATLKIQPSEPRDSAVYFCASGLGLQGSDTDTQYFGPGTRLTVL.

The J gene is TRBJ2-5, the V gene TRBV15; D may be TRBD2 (7 bases). The CDR3 length is 13 residues. V dropped 8 bases and J dropped 5 bases, with 15 bases sitting between them. Germline-derived CDR1 and CDR2 are LNHNV and YYDKDF (reference sequence). CDR3 sequence (DNA): TGTGCCACCCGGCGGGGGCAGGAGGAGACCCAGTACTTC. Protein: CATRRGQEETQYF.

V is TRBV3-1 (or the pseudogene TRBV3-2) and J is TRBJ2-7; perhaps TRBD1 as D (6 bases). V gave up 4 bases and J gave up 5 bases, with 18 bases separating them. This CDR3 region has 15 residues. Per the germline V gene, CDR1 is LGHDT and CDR2 is YNNKEL (reference sequence). CDR3 in DNA: TGTGCCAGCAGCCGAGAGGACAGCGCGCGGCACGAGCAGTACTTC. This gives the protein CASSREDSARHEQYF.

CDR3: CASSLGTGRQEKLFF. The CDR3 DNA reads TGTGCCAGCAGCTTAGGGACAGGGCGACAGGAAAAACTGTTTTTT. This chain joins TRBV7-9 and TRBJ1-4, with TRBD1 matching over 8 bases. This CDR3 comprises 15 residues. The V gene's germline CDR1 is SEHNR and CDR2 FQNEAQ (reference sequence). After removal of 1 base from V and 8 bases from J, the junction contained 6 bases not matched to a gene.

A single count supports this clone. The chain couples TRBV5-4 to TRBJ1-4; D gene ambiguous. The CDR3 runs 13 residues. Per the germline V gene, CDR1 is SGHNT and CDR2 is YYREEE (reference sequence). Trimming removed 1 base at V and 10 bases at J, with 11 bases between. CDR3 nucleotides: TGTGCCAGCAGCTTGAGCGGTCGGGGAAAACTGTTTTTT. As protein: CASSLSGRGKLFF.

This rearrangement joins TRBV4-2 to TRBJ2-6, with a weak D call TRBD1 (5 bases). V lost 1 base to trimming and J lost 2 bases, with 18 bases between them. CDR3 size: 19 residues. CDR1 and CDR2 from the germline V gene are LGHNA and YNFKEQ. The DNA of the CDR3 is TGTGCCAGCAGCCAAGCTGGCAGGGTAATATTGACTGGGGCCAACGTCCTGACTTTC. Residues: CASSQAGRVILTGANVLTF.

The chain employs TRBV24-1 and TRBJ2-3, with D possibly being TRBD2 (5 bases). Germline V gene data show CDR1 as KGHDR and CDR2 as SFDVKD. V lost 3 bases to trimming and J lost 0 bases, with 9 bases between them. The CDR3 runs to 15 residues. CDR3 nucleotides: TGTGCCACCAGTGATACGGGAACTAGCACAGATACGCAGTATTTT. It is translated as CATSDTGTSTDTQYF.